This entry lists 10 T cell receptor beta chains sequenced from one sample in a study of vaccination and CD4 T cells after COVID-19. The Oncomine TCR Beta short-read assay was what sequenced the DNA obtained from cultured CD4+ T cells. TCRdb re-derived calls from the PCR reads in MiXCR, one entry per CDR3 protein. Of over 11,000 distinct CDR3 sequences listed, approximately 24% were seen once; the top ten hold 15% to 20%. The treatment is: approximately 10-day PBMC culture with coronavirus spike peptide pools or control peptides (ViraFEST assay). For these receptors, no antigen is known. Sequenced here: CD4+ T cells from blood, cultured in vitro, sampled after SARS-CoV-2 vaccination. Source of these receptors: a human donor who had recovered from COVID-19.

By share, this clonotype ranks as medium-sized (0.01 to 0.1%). DNA of the CDR3: TGTGCCAGCAGTTGGGACAGGACCTATGGCTACACCTTC. It yields the protein CASSWDRTYGYTF. This chain uses TRBV27 with TRBJ1-2; 8 bases align to TRBD1. CDR3 length: 13 residues. The ends lost 4 bases at V and 4 bases at J; junction bases unmatched: 2. Germline V lookup: CDR1 MNHEY, CDR2 SMNVEV (reference sequence).

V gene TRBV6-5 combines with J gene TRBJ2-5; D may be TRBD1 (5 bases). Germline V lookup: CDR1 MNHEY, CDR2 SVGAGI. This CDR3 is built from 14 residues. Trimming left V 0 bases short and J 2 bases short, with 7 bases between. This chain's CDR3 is CASSYSTAQETQYF. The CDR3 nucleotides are TGTGCCAGCAGTTACTCGACAGCGCAAGAGACCCAGTACTTC.

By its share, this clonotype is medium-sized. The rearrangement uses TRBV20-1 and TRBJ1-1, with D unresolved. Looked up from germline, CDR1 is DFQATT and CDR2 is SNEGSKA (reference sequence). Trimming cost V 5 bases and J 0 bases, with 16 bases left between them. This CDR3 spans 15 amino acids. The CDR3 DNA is TGCAGTGCTCGGGCCAAGGGCCTCCTGAACACTGAAGCTTTCTTT. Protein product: CSARAKGLLNTEAFF.

CDR3 coding DNA: TGTGCCACCAGCAGAGATGGAGTGAACACTGAAGCTTTCTTT. Protein sequence: CATSRDGVNTEAFF. The J gene is TRBJ1-1, the V gene TRBV15, with D unclear. Germline-derived CDR1 and CDR2 are LNHNV and YYDKDF (reference sequence). The V and J ends lost 0 bases and 0 bases respectively, with 5 bases between them. This CDR3 has 14 residues.

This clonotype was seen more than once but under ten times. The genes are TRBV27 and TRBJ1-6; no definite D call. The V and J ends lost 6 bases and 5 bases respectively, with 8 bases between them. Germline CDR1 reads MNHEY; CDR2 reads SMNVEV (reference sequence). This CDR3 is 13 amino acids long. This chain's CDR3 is CASRSLNNSPLHF. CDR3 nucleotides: TGTGCCAGCAGGTCCCTCAATAATTCACCCCTCCACTTT.

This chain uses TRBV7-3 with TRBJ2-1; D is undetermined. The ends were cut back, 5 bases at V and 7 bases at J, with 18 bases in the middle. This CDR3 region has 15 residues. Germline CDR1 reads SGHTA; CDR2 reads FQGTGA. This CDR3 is CASSPRANAWNEQFF. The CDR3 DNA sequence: TGTGCCAGCAGCCCCCGGGCCAACGCCTGGAATGAGCAGTTCTTC.

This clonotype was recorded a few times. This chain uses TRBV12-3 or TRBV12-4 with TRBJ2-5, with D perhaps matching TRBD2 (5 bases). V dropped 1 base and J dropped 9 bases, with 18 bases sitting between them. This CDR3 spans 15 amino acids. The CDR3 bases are TGTGCCAGCAGTTTAGTAGTGGGTTCGACGGGGTCCCAGTACTTC. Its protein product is CASSLVVGSTGSQYF.

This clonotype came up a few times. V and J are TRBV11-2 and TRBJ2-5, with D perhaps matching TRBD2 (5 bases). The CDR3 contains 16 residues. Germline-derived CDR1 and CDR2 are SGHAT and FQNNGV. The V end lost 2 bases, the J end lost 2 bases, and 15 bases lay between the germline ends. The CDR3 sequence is CASSLPRSTGQETQYF. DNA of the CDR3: TGTGCCAGCAGCTTACCTAGATCAACGGGACAAGAGACCCAGTACTTC.

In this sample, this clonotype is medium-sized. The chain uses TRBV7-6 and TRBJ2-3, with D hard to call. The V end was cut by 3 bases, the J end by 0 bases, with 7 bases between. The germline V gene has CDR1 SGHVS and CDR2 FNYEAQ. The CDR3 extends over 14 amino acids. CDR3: CASSFEGSTDTQYF. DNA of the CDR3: TGTGCCAGCAGCTTTGAAGGGAGCACAGATACGCAGTATTTT.

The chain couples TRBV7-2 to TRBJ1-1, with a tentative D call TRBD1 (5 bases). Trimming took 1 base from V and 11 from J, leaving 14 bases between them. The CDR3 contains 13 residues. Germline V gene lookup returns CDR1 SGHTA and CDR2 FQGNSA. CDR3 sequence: CASSLGRDRGAFF. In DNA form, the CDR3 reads TGTGCCAGCAGCTTAGGAAGGGACCGCGGGGCTTTCTTT. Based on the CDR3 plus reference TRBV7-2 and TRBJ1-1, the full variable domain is GAGVSQSPSNKVTEKGKDVELRCDPISGHTALYWYRQSLGQGLEFLIYFQGNSAPDKSGLPSDRFSAERTGGSVSTLTIQRTQQEDSAVYLCASSLGRDRGAFFGQGTRLTVV.